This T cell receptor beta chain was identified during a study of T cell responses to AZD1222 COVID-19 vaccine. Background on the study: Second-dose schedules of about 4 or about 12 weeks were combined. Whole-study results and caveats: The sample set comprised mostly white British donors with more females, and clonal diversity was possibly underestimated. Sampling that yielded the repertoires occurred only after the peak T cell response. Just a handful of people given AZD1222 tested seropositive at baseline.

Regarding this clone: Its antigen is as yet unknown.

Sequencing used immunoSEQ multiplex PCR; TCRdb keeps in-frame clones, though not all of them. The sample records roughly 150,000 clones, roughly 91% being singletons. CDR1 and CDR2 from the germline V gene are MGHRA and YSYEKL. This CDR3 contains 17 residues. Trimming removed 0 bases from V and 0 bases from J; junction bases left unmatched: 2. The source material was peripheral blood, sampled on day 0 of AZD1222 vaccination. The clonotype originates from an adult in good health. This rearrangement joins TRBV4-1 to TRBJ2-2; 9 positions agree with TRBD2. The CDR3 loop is CASSQEAGGTNTGELFF. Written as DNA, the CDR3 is TGCGCCAGCAGCCAAGAAGCGGGGGGAACGAACACCGGGGAGCTGTTTTTT.